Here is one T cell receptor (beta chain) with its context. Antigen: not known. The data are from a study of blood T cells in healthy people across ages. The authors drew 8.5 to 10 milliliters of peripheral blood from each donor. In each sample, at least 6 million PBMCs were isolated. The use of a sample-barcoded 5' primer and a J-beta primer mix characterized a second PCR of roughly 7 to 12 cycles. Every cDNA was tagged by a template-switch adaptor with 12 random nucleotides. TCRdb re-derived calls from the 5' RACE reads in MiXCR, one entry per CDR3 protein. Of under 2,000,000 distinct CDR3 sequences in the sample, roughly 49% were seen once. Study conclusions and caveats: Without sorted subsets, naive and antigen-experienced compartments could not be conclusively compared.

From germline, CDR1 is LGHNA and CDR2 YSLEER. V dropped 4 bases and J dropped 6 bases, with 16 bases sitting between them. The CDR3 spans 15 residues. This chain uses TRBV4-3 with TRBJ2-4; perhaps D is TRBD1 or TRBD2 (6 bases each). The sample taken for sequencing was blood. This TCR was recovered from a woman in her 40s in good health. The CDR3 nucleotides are TGCGCCAGCAGCCGACAACAGGGAGGCGGAAACATTCAGTACTTC. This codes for CASSRQQGGGNIQYF.